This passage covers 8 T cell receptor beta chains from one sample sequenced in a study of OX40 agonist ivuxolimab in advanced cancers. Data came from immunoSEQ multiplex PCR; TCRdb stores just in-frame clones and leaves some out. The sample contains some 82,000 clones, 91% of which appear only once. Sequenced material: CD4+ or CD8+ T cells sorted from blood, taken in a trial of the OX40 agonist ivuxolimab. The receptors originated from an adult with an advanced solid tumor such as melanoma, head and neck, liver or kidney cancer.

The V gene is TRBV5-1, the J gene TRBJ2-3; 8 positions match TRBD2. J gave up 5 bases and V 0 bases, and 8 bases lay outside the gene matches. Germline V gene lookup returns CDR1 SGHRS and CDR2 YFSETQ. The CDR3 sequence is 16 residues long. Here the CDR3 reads CASSLAGGLLLDTQYF. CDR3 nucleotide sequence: TGCGCCAGCAGCTTGGCGGGGGGGCTACTTTTAGATACGCAGTATTTT.

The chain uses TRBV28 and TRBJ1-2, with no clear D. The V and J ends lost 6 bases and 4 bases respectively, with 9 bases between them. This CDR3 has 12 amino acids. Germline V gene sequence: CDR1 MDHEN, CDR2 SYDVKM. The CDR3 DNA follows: TGTGCCAGCAGCGTACACAGCTATGGCTACACCTTC. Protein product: CASSVHSYGYTF.

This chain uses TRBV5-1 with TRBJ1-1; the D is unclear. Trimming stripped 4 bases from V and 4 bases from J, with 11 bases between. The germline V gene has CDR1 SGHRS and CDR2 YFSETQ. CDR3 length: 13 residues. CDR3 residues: CASSKQGLTEAFF. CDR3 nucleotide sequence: TGCGCCAGCAGCAAACAAGGGCTCACTGAAGCTTTCTTT. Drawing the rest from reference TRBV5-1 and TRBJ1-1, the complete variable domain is KAGVTQTPRYLIKTRGQQVTLSCSPISGHRSVSWYQQTPGQGLQFLFEYFSETQRNKGNFPGRFSGRQFSNSRSEMNVSTLELGDSALYLCASSKQGLTEAFFGQGTRLTVV.

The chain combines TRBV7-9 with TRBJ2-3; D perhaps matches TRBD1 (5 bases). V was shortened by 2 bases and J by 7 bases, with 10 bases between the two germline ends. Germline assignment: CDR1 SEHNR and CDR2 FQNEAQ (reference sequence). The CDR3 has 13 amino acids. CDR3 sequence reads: CASSLPGLNTQYF. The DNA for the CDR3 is TGTGCCAGCAGCTTACCAGGGTTAAATACGCAGTATTTT.

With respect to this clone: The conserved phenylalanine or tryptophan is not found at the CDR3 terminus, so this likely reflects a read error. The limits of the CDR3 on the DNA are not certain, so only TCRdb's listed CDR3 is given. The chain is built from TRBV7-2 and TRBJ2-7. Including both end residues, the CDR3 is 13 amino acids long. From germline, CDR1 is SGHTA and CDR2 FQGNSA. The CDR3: CASSLGSSTPIHL.

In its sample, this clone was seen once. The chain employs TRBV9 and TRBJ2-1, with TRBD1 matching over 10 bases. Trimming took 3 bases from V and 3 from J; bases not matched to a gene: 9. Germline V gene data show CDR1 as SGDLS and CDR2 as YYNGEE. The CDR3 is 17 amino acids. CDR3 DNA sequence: TGTGCCAGCAGCGCCGGACCCGGGACAGGGGTCTACAATGAGCAGTTCTTC. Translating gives CASSAGPGTGVYNEQFF.

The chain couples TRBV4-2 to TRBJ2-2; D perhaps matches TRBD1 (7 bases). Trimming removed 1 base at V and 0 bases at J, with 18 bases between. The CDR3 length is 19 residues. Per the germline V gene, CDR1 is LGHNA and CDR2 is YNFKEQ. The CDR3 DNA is TGTGCCAGCAGCCAAGGGAGGGGGCAGGGGCGCTCGAACACCGGGGAGCTGTTTTTT. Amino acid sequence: CASSQGRGQGRSNTGELFF.

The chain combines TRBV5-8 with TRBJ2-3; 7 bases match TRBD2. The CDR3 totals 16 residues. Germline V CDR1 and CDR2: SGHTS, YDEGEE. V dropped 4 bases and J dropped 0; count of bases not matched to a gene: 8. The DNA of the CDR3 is TGTGCCAGCAGCCCAGGACCTAGCGGAAGCACAGATACGCAGTATTTT. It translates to CASSPGPSGSTDTQYF.